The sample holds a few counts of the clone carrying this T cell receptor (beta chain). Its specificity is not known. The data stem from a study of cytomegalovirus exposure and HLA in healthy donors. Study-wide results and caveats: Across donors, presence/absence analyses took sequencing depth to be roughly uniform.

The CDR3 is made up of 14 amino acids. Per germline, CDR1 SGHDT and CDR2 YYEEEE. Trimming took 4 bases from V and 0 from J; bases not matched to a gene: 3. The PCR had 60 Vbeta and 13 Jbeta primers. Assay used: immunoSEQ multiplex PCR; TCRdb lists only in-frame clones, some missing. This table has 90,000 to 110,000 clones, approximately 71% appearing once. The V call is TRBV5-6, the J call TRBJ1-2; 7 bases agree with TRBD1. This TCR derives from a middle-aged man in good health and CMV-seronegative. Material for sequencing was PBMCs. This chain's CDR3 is CASSPGQSNYGYTF. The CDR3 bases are TGTGCCAGCAGCCCGGGACAGTCTAACTATGGCTACACCTTC.